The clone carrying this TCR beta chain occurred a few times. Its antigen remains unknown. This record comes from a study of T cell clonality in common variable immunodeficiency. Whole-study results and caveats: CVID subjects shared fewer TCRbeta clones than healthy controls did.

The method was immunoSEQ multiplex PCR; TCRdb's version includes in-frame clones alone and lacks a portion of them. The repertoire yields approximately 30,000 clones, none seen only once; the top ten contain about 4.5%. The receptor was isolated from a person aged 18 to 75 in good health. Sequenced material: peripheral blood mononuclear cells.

CDR3 DNA, as far as it was read: TGTGCCAGTAGTTCGACAGGGGGGGGTGAAAAG. Translated: CASSSTGGGEK. In full, the CDR3 is CASSSTGGGEKLFF. The rearrangement links TRBV19 to TRBJ2-2; TRBD1 matches 9 bases. The CDR3 end is not reached by the read, which stops 3 residues before it; the germline J gene fills it in. CDR3 size: 14 residues. Germline CDR1 reads LNHDA; CDR2 reads SQIVND (reference sequence).